This is a list of T cell receptor beta chains from one sample in a study of T cell responses to AZD1222 COVID-19 vaccine. Clones were sequenced by immunoSEQ multiplex PCR, and TCRdb holds only the in-frame ones, with some missing. The sample shows approximately 100,000 clones, roughly 87% of them seen only once. The source material was peripheral blood, sampled on day 0 of AZD1222 vaccination. These receptors were obtained from an adult in good health. CDR3s include the opening cysteine and the closing phenylalanine or tryptophan. D genes are given only for firm matches. Clone size is stated in some rows and not others, as once, few, many or a class when expanded.

J | D | size | V | CDR3 | DNA
TRBJ2-2 | TRBD2 | . | TRBV10-1 | CASSESTGGGTNTGELFF | TGCGCCAGCAGTGAGTCCACCGGGGGGGGAACGAACACCGGGGAGCTGTTTTTT
TRBJ1-1 | . | . | TRBV6-4 | CASSAQFGAFF | TGTGCCAGCAGCGCACAGTTTGGGGCTTTCTTT
TRBJ2-3 | . | . | TRBV14 | CASSQDRALGTDTQYF | TGTGCCAGCAGCCAAGATAGGGCACTCGGCACAGATACGCAGTATTTT
TRBJ1-2 | TRBD1 | . | TRBV6-5 | CASGGDRAYGYTF | TGTGCCAGCGGCGGCGACAGGGCGTATGGCTACACCTTC
TRBJ1-6 | . | . | TRBV27 | CASSLRDYSPLHF | TGTGCCAGCAGTTTGAGGGACTATTCACCCCTCCACTTT
TRBJ2-7 | . | . | TRBV11-2 | CASSQLRYEQYF | TGTGCCAGCAGCCAATTGAGATACGAGCAGTACTTC
TRBJ2-5 | . | . | TRBV5-1 | CASSKAGGNQETQYF | TGCGCCAGCAGCAAGGCCGGGGGAAACCAAGAGACCCAGTACTTC
TRBJ1-1 | . | . | TRBV11-1 | CASSRTLGTEAFF | TGTGCCAGCAGCCGTACCCTGGGCACTGAAGCTTTCTTT
TRBJ2-1 | TRBD2 | . | TRBV2 | CASSPGGLYNEQFF | TGTGCCAGCAGTCCGGGAGGACTGTACAATGAGCAGTTCTTC
TRBJ2-6 | . | . | TRBV28 | CASSSDTASGANVLTF | TGTGCCAGCAGTTCAGATACAGCATCTGGGGCCAACGTCCTGACTTTC
TRBJ1-5 | TRBD1 | . | TRBV6-6 | CASSYDRGNQPQHF | TGTGCCAGCAGTTATGACAGGGGTAATCAGCCCCAGCATTTT
TRBJ1-2 | . | . | TRBV11-2 | CASSLGTTNYGYTF | TGTGCCAGCAGCTTAGGGACGACGAACTATGGCTACACCTTC
TRBJ2-3 | TRBD1 | once | TRBV2 | CASSGVGQGTDTQYF | TGTGCCAGCAGCGGGGTGGGACAGGGCACAGATACGCAGTATTTT
TRBJ2-2 | . | . | TRBV2 | CASGDRNTGELFF | TGTGCCAGCGGGGACCGTAACACCGGGGAGCTGTTTTTT
TRBJ1-1 | TRBD1 | . | TRBV5-6 | CASSRGQGMVRKTEAFF | TGTGCCAGCAGCAGGGGACAGGGAATGGTTCGGAAAACTGAAGCTTTCTTT
TRBJ1-1 | . | . | TRBV2 | CASGGQRHTEAFF | TGTGCCAGCGGCGGACAGCGGCACACTGAAGCTTTCTTT
TRBJ2-2 | TRBD1 | . | TRBV9 | CASSVEGTGVHTGELFF | TGTGCCAGCAGCGTGGAAGGGACAGGGGTGCACACCGGGGAGCTGTTTTTT
TRBJ1-1 | . | . | TRBV7-9 | CASSSSQGNTEAFF | TGTGCCAGCAGCAGCTCACAGGGGAACACTGAAGCTTTCTTT
TRBJ1-2 | TRBD1 | . | TRBV5-8 | CASSYRTGNTNYGYTF | TGTGCCAGCAGCTACAGGACAGGGAACACGAACTATGGCTACACCTTC
TRBJ1-6 | TRBD1 | . | TRBV5-8 | CASSDGTADGYNSPLHF | TGTGCCAGCAGCGACGGGACAGCTGACGGTTATAATTCACCCCTCCACTTT
TRBJ2-2 | . | . | TRBV20-1 | CSARVTGELFF | TGCAGTGCTAGGGTAACCGGGGAGCTGTTTTTT
TRBJ2-5 | TRBD2 | . | TRBV3-1/TRBV3-2 | CASSLRTSGGQTQYF | TGTGCCAGCAGCCTGAGGACTAGCGGAGGACAGACCCAGTACTTC
TRBJ1-1 | . | . | TRBV5-4 | CASSTVRSRGNTEAFF | TGTGCCAGCAGCACCGTTCGTTCACGGGGGAACACTGAAGCTTTCTTT
TRBJ2-7 | TRBD1 | . | TRBV25-1 | CASAGTGGRYEQYF | TGTGCCAGCGCCGGGACAGGGGGCCGATACGAGCAGTACTTC
TRBJ2-3 | . | . | TRBV6-1 | CASSERTRQTQYF | TGTGCCAGCAGTGAAAGAACCAGGCAAACGCAGTATTTT
TRBJ1-3 | . | . | TRBV18 | CASSPRSSFSGNTIYF | TGTGCCAGCTCTCCGCGGTCGAGTTTCTCTGGAAACACCATATATTTT
TRBJ2-3 | . | . | TRBV9 | CASSPVQGSTDTQYF | TGTGCCAGCAGCCCGGTCCAGGGAAGCACAGATACGCAGTATTTT
TRBJ1-5 | . | . | TRBV28 | CASSTQNSNQPQHF | TGTGCCAGCAGTACACAGAATAGCAATCAGCCCCAGCATTTT
TRBJ1-6 | TRBD1 | . | TRBV27 | CASSLKSQGNNSPLHF | TGTGCCAGCAGTTTAAAATCACAGGGGAATAATTCACCCCTCCACTTT
TRBJ1-5 | . | . | TRBV3-1/TRBV3-2 | CASSQSTRQSYSNQPQHF | TGTGCCAGCAGCCAATCAACTAGGCAGTCTTATAGCAATCAGCCCCAGCATTTT
TRBJ2-1 | TRBD2 | . | TRBV9 | CASSVVGTSREQFF | TGTGCCAGCAGCGTAGTCGGGACTAGCCGCGAGCAGTTCTTC
TRBJ2-1 | . | once | TRBV5-5 | CASSTQGLGFNEQFF | TGTGCCAGCAGCACACAGGGTTTGGGTTTCAATGAGCAGTTCTTC
TRBJ2-7 | TRBD2 | . | TRBV5-4 | CASSRGTSGRGEQYF | TGTGCCAGCAGCCGCGGGACTAGCGGCCGCGGGGAGCAGTACTTC
TRBJ1-3 | . | . | TRBV10-3 | CAINQDGSGNTIYF | TGTGCCATCAATCAGGACGGCTCTGGAAACACCATATATTTT
TRBJ2-5 | TRBD2 | . | TRBV4-2 | CASSQELAGGPITETQYF | TGTGCCAGCAGCCAAGAACTAGCGGGGGGGCCAATTACAGAGACCCAGTACTTC
TRBJ1-6 | TRBD1 | . | TRBV19 | CASSTGTATNSPLHF | TGTGCCAGTAGTACGGGGACAGCTACTAATTCACCCCTCCACTTT
TRBJ1-2 | . | . | TRBV6-2/TRBV6-3 | CASSLIRGYGYTF | TGTGCCAGCAGTCTAATCCGGGGCTATGGCTACACCTTC
TRBJ2-1 | . | . | TRBV9 | CASSAGLNRGRPYNEQFF | TGTGCCAGCAGCGCTGGTCTAAACCGGGGGAGACCCTACAATGAGCAGTTCTTC
TRBJ2-2 | . | . | TRBV6-4 | CASSASPGTGELFF | TGTGCCAGCAGTGCTAGCCCGGGGACCGGGGAGCTGTTTTTT
TRBJ1-5 | . | once | TRBV21-1 | CASSKPGGWRCSNQPQHF | TGTGCCAGCAGCAAACCCGGGGGTTGGAGGTGTAGCAATCAGCCCCAGCATTTT
TRBJ1-1 | . | . | TRBV2 | CASTLSGRMNTEAFF | TGTGCCAGCACCCTCTCGGGCAGAATGAACACTGAAGCTTTCTTT
TRBJ1-1 | . | . | TRBV7-9 | CASSPSRFGHTEAFF | TGTGCCAGCAGCCCCTCCCGTTTCGGGCACACTGAAGCTTTCTTT
TRBJ2-3 | TRBD2 | . | TRBV3-1/TRBV3-2 | CASSQGDRGLAVADTQYF | TGTGCCAGCAGCCAAGGAGACAGGGGACTAGCGGTCGCAGATACGCAGTATTTT
TRBJ1-5 | . | . | TRBV28 | CASSSPGALNQPQHF | TGTGCCAGCAGTTCCCCGGGGGCCCTCAATCAGCCCCAGCATTTT
TRBJ1-2 | . | . | TRBV7-3 | CASSLGREDGYTF | TGTGCCAGCAGCTTAGGGAGGGAGGATGGCTACACCTTC
TRBJ2-1 | TRBD1 | . | TRBV5-1 | CASSPEGAGEQFF | TGCGCCAGCAGCCCTGAGGGGGCTGGTGAGCAGTTCTTC